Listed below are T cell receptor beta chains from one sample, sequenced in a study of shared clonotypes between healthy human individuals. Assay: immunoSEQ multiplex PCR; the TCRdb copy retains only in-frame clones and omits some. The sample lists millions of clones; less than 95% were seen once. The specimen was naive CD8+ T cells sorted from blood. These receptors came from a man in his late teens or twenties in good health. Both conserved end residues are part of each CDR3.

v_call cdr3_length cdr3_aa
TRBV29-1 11 CSVVRGYEQYF
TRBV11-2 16 CASSLGPSGGSYEQYF
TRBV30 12 CAWSSQGETQYF
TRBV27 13 CASQTGGQAEAFF
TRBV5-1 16 CASSTGPSGGYYEQYF
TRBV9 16 CASSVAGTGIQETQYF
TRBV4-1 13 CASSRTQGDTQYF
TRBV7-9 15 CASSSYRGHTGELFF
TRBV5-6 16 CASSLEGRYRSNEQFF
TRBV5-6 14 CASSWGAGNTEAFF
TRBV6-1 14 CASSVTTKVNEQYF
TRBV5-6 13 CASSLGPPTEAFF
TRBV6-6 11 CASSGSYEQYF
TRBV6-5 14 CASSRTSSTGELFF
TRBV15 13 CATSRDKGEVAFF
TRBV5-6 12 CASSLSYNEQFF
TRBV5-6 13 CASNQGAFTEAFF
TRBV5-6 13 CASSFPPDETQYF
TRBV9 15 CASSVRNSFAHEQFF
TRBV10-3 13 CAISDLRGYEQYF
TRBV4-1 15 CASSVRAGGTGELFF
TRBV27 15 CASSLRLAGYNEQFF
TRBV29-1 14 CSVRLAGVLYEQYF
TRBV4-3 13 CASSLQRGSEAFF
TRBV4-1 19 CASSRRAGTGGLENTEAFF
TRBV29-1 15 CSVEDLAGSGNTIYF